A selection of T cell receptor beta chains follows, all from one sample in a study of molecular identifiers for immune sequencing clone quantification. Each CDR3 protein gets one entry after TCRdb re-called the PCR reads with MiXCR. The sample lists over 550,000 distinct CDR3 sequences, roughly 23% occurring once. The specimen was naive CD8+ T cells from blood, with Jurkat cell RNA spiked in. These receptor sequences come from a human donor in good health. Some libraries in this study had Jurkat cell RNA spiked in. Both conserved end residues are trimmed from each CDR3. D genes are given only for firm matches. Only some rows state a clone size, as once, few, many or a class for expanded clones.

j_call | v_call | d_call | clone_size | cdr3_aa
TRBJ2-5 | TRBV12-3/TRBV12-4 | TRBD1 | many | ASSYRGPQETQY
TRBJ2-7 | TRBV5-5 | NA | many | ASSLARGVEEQY
TRBJ2-3 | TRBV28 | TRBD2 | many | ASSLVRGTSGRSGLDTQY
TRBJ2-7 | TRBV19 | NA | few | ASSMVGTRSYEQY
TRBJ2-1 | TRBV29-1 | NA | many | SVEHSPASLVPILGQF
TRBJ1-1 | TRBV30 | NA | many | AWSFDREAF
TRBJ1-5 | TRBV7-9 | TRBD1 | many | ASSPGQGVDQPQH
TRBJ2-1 | TRBV20-1 | TRBD2 | NA | SASTSGISNEQF
TRBJ1-1 | TRBV4-3 | TRBD1 | many | ASSQGGWPQGANTEAF
TRBJ2-2 | TRBV27 | NA | few | ASSLLVTGELF
TRBJ2-6 | TRBV5-1 | NA | NA | ASGSGAESSGADVLT
TRBJ2-3 | TRBV7-7 | NA | few | ASSLGNFGTDTQY
TRBJ2-7 | TRBV5-3 | NA | few | ASSTAVLVYEQY
TRBJ2-7 | TRBV5-1 | NA | NA | ASSLGNSYERY
TRBJ1-5 | TRBV6-2/TRBV6-3 | TRBD1 | many | ASSYADRAYNNQPQH
TRBJ1-1 | TRBV20-1 | NA | many | SARDLGSTEAF
TRBJ2-1 | TRBV6-2/TRBV6-3 | TRBD2 | NA | ASSYQPGTVLAASYNEQF
TRBJ2-7 | TRBV4-1 | NA | NA | ASSQDQGRLYEQY
TRBJ1-1 | TRBV6-2/TRBV6-3 | NA | once | ASSTPRDYRTEAF
TRBJ2-3 | TRBV13 | TRBD2 | many | ASSPQTSGTVTDTQY
TRBJ2-7 | TRBV11-2 | TRBD1 | NA | ASSKGVDRAYEQY
TRBJ2-3 | TRBV27 | NA | NA | ASSLQNTDTQY
TRBJ2-3 | TRBV7-6 | NA | few | ASSFTTGHTDTQY
TRBJ1-2 | TRBV5-1 | NA | many | ASSPWPDSLNYGYT
TRBJ2-1 | TRBV3-1 | NA | few | ASSQEGLIYNEQF
TRBJ2-1 | TRBV29-1 | TRBD2 | many | SVAAGANEQF
TRBJ2-1 | TRBV7-9 | NA | NA | ASSWVGGSYNEQF
TRBJ2-7 | TRBV7-9 | NA | few | ASSITVYYEQY
TRBJ2-2 | TRBV20-1 | NA | many | SALGGTGELF
TRBJ2-7 | TRBV5-1 | NA | many | ASSPDPGDYEQY
TRBJ1-1 | TRBV5-1 | NA | NA | ASSLRELRAEAF
TRBJ2-3 | TRBV4-3 | TRBD2 | many | ASSQGSGRGTDTQY
TRBJ1-1 | TRBV5-1 | TRBD1 | many | ASSFTGTEEAF
TRBJ2-3 | TRBV3-1 | TRBD2 | NA | ASSQGLAGPDTQY
TRBJ1-3 | TRBV13 | NA | few | ASSPPDRVIY
TRBJ2-1 | TRBV11-2 | NA | NA | ASSLERVDNEQF
TRBJ1-2 | TRBV4-3 | NA | few | ASSQEHWTNYGYT
TRBJ2-7 | TRBV5-5 | TRBD1 | NA | AGSLFSTGVYEQY
TRBJ1-1 | TRBV4-3 | NA | many | ASSRTGGLDTEAF
TRBJ2-1 | TRBV2 | NA | few | ASSEATHYNEQF
TRBJ2-2 | TRBV5-1 | TRBD1 | NA | ASSKTGGAYTGELF
TRBJ1-1 | TRBV7-2 | NA | many | ASSHGPRGEAF
TRBJ2-7 | TRBV7-2 | NA | NA | ASSPFGEVYEQY
TRBJ2-7 | TRBV11-2 | TRBD2 | few | ASSVARWTSGNYEQY
TRBJ2-3 | TRBV20-1 | TRBD2 | NA | SARDPRLAGVSDTQY
TRBJ2-3 | TRBV5-3 | NA | NA | ASSNGGLDTQY
TRBJ2-2 | TRBV4-1 | TRBD2 | NA | ASSHAGGVGELC
TRBJ2-1 | TRBV15 | TRBD2 | many | ATELAGYNEQF
TRBJ2-6 | TRBV27 | NA | NA | ASSLVSSGASVLT
TRBJ1-5 | TRBV6-2/TRBV6-3 | NA | NA | ASSTGQFINQPQH
TRBJ2-3 | TRBV6-1 | NA | NA | ASSRLGFADTQY